The next 17 T cell receptor beta chains were all read from a single sample in a study of cytomegalovirus exposure and HLA in healthy donors. The PCR made use of 60 Vbeta and 13 Jbeta primers. Produced via immunoSEQ multiplex PCR; TCRdb's table is partial and in-frame only. This table holds tens of thousands of clones, around 66% found once. Sequencing input: PBMCs. The receptor source for this set is a male donor in good health and CMV-seropositive.

V gene TRBV6-1 combines with J gene TRBJ2-3; perhaps TRBD2 as D (6 bases). CDR3 length equals 15 residues. Germline-derived CDR1 and CDR2 are MNHNS and SASEGT. V was shortened by 3 bases and J by 6 bases, with 16 bases between the two germline ends. The CDR3 nucleotides are TGTGCCAGCAGTGATACTCGGGACTCTGCGGATACGCAGTATTTT. Amino acid sequence: CASSDTRDSADTQYF.

The chain combines TRBV29-1 with TRBJ2-2; D call uncertain. CDR1 and CDR2 (germline): SQVTM, ANQGSEA. Trimming pared 5 bases from V and 3 bases from J, leaving 4 bases between. The CDR3 has 11 amino acids. CDR3 nucleotides: TGCAGCGTTCGGGACACCGGGGAGCTGTTTTTT. Translating gives CSVRDTGELFF.

The chain employs TRBV5-4 and TRBJ2-7; D remains unclear. Per germline, CDR1 SGHNT and CDR2 YYREEE (reference sequence). The CDR3 sequence is 13 residues long. V gave up 4 bases and J gave up 6 bases, with 14 bases separating them. The CDR3 region is CASSIASQREQYF. DNA of the CDR3: TGTGCCAGCAGCATAGCATCCCAGCGCGAGCAGTACTTC. Looking up the rest from reference TRBV5-4 and TRBJ2-7 gives the full variable domain: ETGVTQSPTHLIKTRGQQVTLRCSSQSGHNTVSWYQQALGQGPQFIFQYYREEENGRGNFPPRFSGLQFPNYSSELNVNALELDDSALYLCASSIASQREQYFGPGTRLTVT.

The rearrangement links TRBV27 to TRBJ1-1; 7 bases map to TRBD1. CDR3 length: 15 residues. V lost 5 bases and J lost 4; bases outside the gene matches: 10. Germline V lookup: CDR1 MNHEY, CDR2 SMNVEV (reference sequence). This CDR3 reads CASSPRQGQATEAFF. The CDR3 DNA is TGTGCCAGCAGTCCGAGACAGGGCCAGGCCACTGAAGCTTTCTTT.

V and J are TRBV4-1 and TRBJ1-4; no clear D. CDR1 is MGHRA and CDR2 is YSYEKL in the germline V gene. The CDR3 runs 12 residues. Trimming left V 1 base short and J 8 bases short, with 5 bases between. The CDR3 DNA reads TGCGCCAGCAGCCAAGTGAGGGAAAAACTGTTTTTT. Its protein is CASSQVREKLFF.

The CDR3 reads CASSPWPGSSYEQYF. The CDR3, as DNA: TGTGCCAGCAGCCCCTGGCCGGGGAGCTCCTACGAGCAGTACTTC. The chain links TRBV9 to TRBJ2-7, with D possibly TRBD2 on 5 matching bases. The V gene's germline CDR1 is SGDLS and CDR2 YYNGEE. The CDR3 consists of 15 residues. V lost 4 bases and J lost 0, with 14 bases in between.

V gene TRBV12-5 combines with J gene TRBJ2-5; D might be TRBD2 (6 bases). The CDR3 runs to 12 residues. With 6 bases removed from V and 5 bases from J, the gap between germline ends came to 10 bases. From germline, CDR1 is LGHNT and CDR2 FRNRAP. CDR3 DNA: TGTGCTAGTGGCCCTGGAGGGGAGACCCAGTACTTC. This gives the protein CASGPGGETQYF.

The rearrangement uses TRBV25-1 and TRBJ2-5, with 8 bases fitting TRBD1. Per the germline V gene, CDR1 is MGHDK and CDR2 is SYGVNS. The CDR3 is made up of 14 amino acids. Losses at the gene ends were 2 bases for V and 7 bases for J; bases not matched to a gene: 6. CDR3 sequence reads: CASSEGQGWGTQYF. The CDR3 nucleotides read TGTGCCAGCAGTGAAGGACAGGGATGGGGGACCCAGTACTTC. Combining the CDR3 with reference TRBV25-1 and TRBJ2-5 gives the whole variable domain EADIYQTPRYLVIGTGKKITLECSQTMGHDKMYWYQQDPGMELHLIHYSYGVNSTEKGDLSSESTVSRIRTEHFPLTLESARPSHTSQYLCASSEGQGWGTQYFGPGTRLLVL.

This clone was counted only a few times. The chain recombines TRBV5-1 with TRBJ1-2, with D perhaps TRBD1 (6 bases). The CDR3 is 14 amino acids. Germline V gene lookup returns CDR1 SGHRS and CDR2 YFSETQ. Trimming left V 0 bases short and J 7 bases short, with 13 bases between. The CDR3 nucleotides are TGCGCCAGCAGCTTGGTAGGGGGGGAAAGTGGCTACACCTTC. Its translation is CASSLVGGESGYTF.

The V and J genes are TRBV11-3 and TRBJ2-2, with TRBD1 as a possible D gene (6 bases). CDR3 length equals 16 residues. The germline gives CDR1 SGHNT, CDR2 YENEEA. Trimming removed 0 bases at V and 4 bases at J, with 12 bases between. The CDR3 spells CASSLDWGRVTGELFF. CDR3 nucleotide sequence: TGTGCCAGCAGCTTAGATTGGGGGCGGGTCACCGGGGAGCTGTTTTTT.

The V and J genes are TRBV12-5 and TRBJ2-2; D is unresolved. Between the trimmed V and J ends, which lost 3 bases and 2 bases, there was a span of 7 bases. CDR1 is LGHNT and CDR2 is FRNRAP in the germline V gene. CDR3 length: 14 residues. The DNA of the CDR3 is TGTGCTAGTGGTTTAAGAGATAACACCGGGGAGCTGTTTTTT. Protein product: CASGLRDNTGELFF.

The chain employs TRBV4-1 and TRBJ2-1; TRBD1 matches 8 bases. Unmatched junction bases numbered 4, after V lost 5 bases and J lost 1 base. This CDR3 contains 15 residues. Germline V lookup: CDR1 MGHRA, CDR2 YSYEKL. CDR3 region: CASSNQGASYNEQFF. The CDR3 coding sequence is TGCGCCAGCAGCAACCAGGGGGCTTCCTACAATGAGCAGTTCTTC.

This clone was seen only once. In DNA, the CDR3 is TGTGCCAGCAGTCACAGGGGAGAGTATCAGCCCCAGCATTTT. Protein sequence: CASSHRGEYQPQHF. The chain carries TRBV6-7 and TRBJ1-5; 7 bases line up with TRBD1. TRBV6-7 is filed as an ORF, its function uncertain. The V and J ends lost 5 bases and 5 bases, in that order; junction bases with no gene match: 6. The CDR3 consists of 14 residues.

The CDR3 reads CASSVAGDPSTDTQYF. As DNA, the CDR3 is TGTGCCAGCAGCGTAGCGGGGGACCCAAGCACAGATACGCAGTATTTT. The gene calls are TRBV9 and TRBJ2-3, with a tentative D call TRBD2 (6 bases). In germline, CDR1 is SGDLS, CDR2 YYNGEE. Deletions cut 0 bases from V and 0 bases from J, with 11 bases between. The CDR3 is 16 residues long. Using reference TRBV9 and TRBJ2-3 for the parts outside the CDR3, the full variable domain is DSGVTQTPKHLITATGQRVTLRCSPRSGDLSVYWYQQSLDQGLQFLIQYYNGEERAKGNILERFSAQQFPDLHSELNLSSLELGDSALYFCASSVAGDPSTDTQYFGPGTRLTVL.

The J gene is TRBJ2-1, the V gene TRBV29-1, with 7 bases identical to TRBD1. Per germline, CDR1 SQVTM and CDR2 ANQGSEA. V was clipped by 7 bases and J by 2 bases; unmatched bases: 5. The CDR3 has 13 residues. The CDR3 sequence is CSDRTGTYNEQFF. The CDR3 DNA reads TGCAGCGACCGGACAGGTACCTACAATGAGCAGTTCTTC.

This clone appeared a few times. J is TRBJ1-2 and V is TRBV4-3; D perhaps matches TRBD1 (6 bases). Deletions cut 0 bases from V and 6 bases from J, with 17 bases between. Looked up from germline, CDR1 is LGHNA and CDR2 is YSLEER. The CDR3 consists of 16 residues. Here the CDR3 reads CASSQDRGGGGNGYTF. CDR3 nucleotides: TGCGCCAGCAGCCAAGACCGCGGAGGGGGGGGTAATGGCTACACCTTC.

This clone was counted only a few times. The rearrangement links TRBV4-1 to TRBJ1-4, with D possibly TRBD1 on 5 matching bases. CDR1 is MGHRA, CDR2 YSYEKL, per germline. This CDR3 has 15 amino acids. V lost 2 bases and J 7 bases, leaving 14 bases between the germline ends. The CDR3 nucleotides are TGCGCCAGCAGCCAATTAGGGGTTAGTGGTGAAAAACTGTTTTTT. It is translated as CASSQLGVSGEKLFF.